This is a list of T cell receptor beta chains from one sample in a study of STAT5B mutations in CD4+ large granular lymphocyte leukemia. Repertoires were generated with immunoSEQ multiplex PCR, while TCRdb's copy carries only in-frame clones and drops some. The data hold 20,000 to 25,000 clones, with roughly 80% observed a single time. The sample consisted of CD4+ T cells from blood buffy coats. These receptors originate from a human donor in good health. The CDR3 runs from the conserved cysteine through the conserved F or W. Some rows mark clone size as missing; the rest say once, few, many or name a class of expanded clone.

clone_size	v_call	j_call	cdr3_aa
-	TRBV28	TRBJ1-5	CASSPTLTISGGWGNQPQHF
few	TRBV5-1	TRBJ2-7	CASSLPTSGRSYEQYF
-	TRBV4-1	TRBJ1-2	CASSQDIGTGYGYTF
-	TRBV27	TRBJ2-3	CASALFRRVRKVRVFSSTDTQYF
-	TRBV10-2	TRBJ2-1	CASSEETSGMGNEQFF
-	TRBV25-1	TRBJ2-2	CASSEPGQTANTGELFF
-	TRBV20-1	TRBJ2-3	CSAYQDDTQYF
-	TRBV5-1	TRBJ2-1	CASSLVGTGGKNEQFF
-	TRBV13	TRBJ2-7	CASSLWREFYEQYF
-	TRBV28	TRBJ1-5	CASSSWTGGSNQPQHF
once	TRBV5-1	TRBJ2-2	CASGPRGANTGELFF
medium-sized	TRBV28	TRBJ2-6	CASSQTRTGANVLTF
-	TRBV27	TRBJ2-5	CASSLGGVETQYF
-	TRBV7-8	TRBJ2-2	CASSRTESGNAGELFF
-	TRBV5-4	TRBJ1-1	CASSRDGTPEIEAFF
-	TRBV6-1	TRBJ2-7	CATRQAEQYF